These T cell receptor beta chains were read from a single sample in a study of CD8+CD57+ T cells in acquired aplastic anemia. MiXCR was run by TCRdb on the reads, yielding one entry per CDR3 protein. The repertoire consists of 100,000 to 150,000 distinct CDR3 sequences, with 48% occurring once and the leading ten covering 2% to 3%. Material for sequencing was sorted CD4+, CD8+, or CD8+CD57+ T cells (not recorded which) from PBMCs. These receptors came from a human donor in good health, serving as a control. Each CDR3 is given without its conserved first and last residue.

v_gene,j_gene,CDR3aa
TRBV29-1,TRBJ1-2,SVEDPDSFGYGYT
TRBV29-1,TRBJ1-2,STVSAGQLNYGYT
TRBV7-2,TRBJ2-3,ASSLLAGGGRSTDTQY
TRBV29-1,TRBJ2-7,SVGSAGMNSYEQY
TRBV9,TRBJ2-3,ASSEAWGLITDTQY
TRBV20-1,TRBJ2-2,SARDQGADGELF
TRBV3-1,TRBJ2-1,ASSQALREQF
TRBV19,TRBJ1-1,AFQPGGLSEAF
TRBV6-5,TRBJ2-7,ASSYEQGEVIHEQY
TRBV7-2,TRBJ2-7,ASSHGTGVGYEQY
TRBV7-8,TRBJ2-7,ASSLVRTSGGADEQY
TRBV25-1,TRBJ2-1,ASSELSGGGEQF
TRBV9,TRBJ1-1,ASSRAMNTEAF
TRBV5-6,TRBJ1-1,ASRRQSLNTEAF
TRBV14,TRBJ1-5,ASSPLDRYQPQH
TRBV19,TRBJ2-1,ASSSFSGAHNEQF
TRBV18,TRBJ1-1,ASSPWEEGENTEAF
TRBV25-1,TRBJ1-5,ASSPQGTGRGPQH
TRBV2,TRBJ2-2,ASSSRNTGELF
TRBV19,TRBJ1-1,ASRGGGPTEAF
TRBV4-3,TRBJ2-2,ASSPKGIKTGELF
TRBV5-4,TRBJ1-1,ASSYTGVTEAF
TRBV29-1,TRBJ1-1,SVASDPTEAF
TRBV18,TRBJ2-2,ASSPIYTANTGELF
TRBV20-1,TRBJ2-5,SAHHGTARETQY
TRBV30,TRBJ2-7,AWSALTGTRYEQY
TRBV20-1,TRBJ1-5,SAIAGYSNQPQH
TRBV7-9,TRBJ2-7,ASSLTGGKEQY
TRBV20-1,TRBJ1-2,SASSWTDRMGT
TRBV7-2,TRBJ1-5,ASSLEVGSGQPQH
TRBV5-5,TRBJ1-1,ASSFDQVNTEAS
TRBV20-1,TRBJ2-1,SAREHRPYNEQF
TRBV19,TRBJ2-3,ASSIDRGGGTDTQY
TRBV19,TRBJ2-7,ASSLEAPYEQY
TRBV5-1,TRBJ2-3,ASSFRGSTDTQY
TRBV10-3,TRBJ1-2,AISERTGANYGYT
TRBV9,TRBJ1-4,ASSVAGRDEKLF
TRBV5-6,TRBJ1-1,ASSFKTANTEAF
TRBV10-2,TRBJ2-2,ASVGRADAGELF
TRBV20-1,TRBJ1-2,SARRVPGYT
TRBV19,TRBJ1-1,ASSVRDRATEAF
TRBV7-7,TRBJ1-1,ASSLKRDTEAF
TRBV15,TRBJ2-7,ATSRDWGGTYEQY
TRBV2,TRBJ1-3,ASNGQGGGNTIY